This is a list of T cell receptor beta chains from one sample in a study of early T cells in non-severe SARS-CoV-2 infection. TCRdb redid the calling of the 5' RACE reads with MiXCR, one entry per CDR3 protein. The table includes some 82,000 distinct CDR3 sequences, about 12% detected once. The material sequenced was whole blood. The origin of the receptors is an adult who was a healthcare worker with PCR-confirmed SARS-CoV-2 infection or an uninfected control (not recorded which). CDR3s include the opening cysteine and the closing phenylalanine or tryptophan. Fields, in order: V gene, D gene, J gene, clone size, CDR3 length, CDR3 DNA, CDR3 protein. D genes are given only for firm matches. The size field is filled for only some rows; it gives once, few, many or a size class.

TRBV24-1	.	TRBJ2-1	few	15	TGTGCCACCAGTGAAACTAACAGGGACCACAATGAGCAGTTCTTC	CATSETNRDHNEQFF
TRBV18	.	TRBJ2-3	.	16	TGTGCCAGCTCACCACTGGAGGGAGGTACCACAGATATGCAGTATTTT	CASSPLEGGTTDMQYF
TRBV24-1	.	TRBJ2-3	many	15	TGTGCCACCAGTGATAGAGGGAGCGGAACAGATACGCAGTATTTT	CATSDRGSGTDTQYF
TRBV3-1	.	TRBJ2-5	few	14	TGTGCCAGCAGCCAGCGGGCTAGCGAAGAGACCCAGTACTTC	CASSQRASEETQYF
TRBV7-6	TRBD1	TRBJ1-2	few	15	TGTGCCAGCAGCCCGACGCCTACAGGGGTCTATGGCTACACCTTC	CASSPTPTGVYGYTF
TRBV5-8	TRBD2	TRBJ2-2	.	17	TGTGCCAGCAGCCCCATGGGACTAGCGGCCTCCACCGGGGAGCTGTTTTTT	CASSPMGLAASTGELFF
TRBV20-1	.	TRBJ1-5	many	13	TGCAGTGCTACGGGACGTTCAGGTCAGCCCCAGCATTTT	CSATGRSGQPQHF
TRBV20-1	TRBD1	TRBJ1-5	many	14	TGCAGTGCGCCGGGACAGGGCAGCAATCAGCCCCAGCATTTT	CSAPGQGSNQPQHF
TRBV7-2	TRBD1	TRBJ1-1	few	14	TGTGCCAGCAGCTTTCAGGGGGCAGTCACTGAAGCTTTCTTT	CASSFQGAVTEAFF
TRBV25-1	TRBD1	TRBJ1-2	.	17	TGTGCCAGCACCCCCGGGGGGACAGGGGGCTCCAACTATGGCTACACCTTC	CASTPGGTGGSNYGYTF
TRBV5-1	TRBD2	TRBJ2-1	.	15	TGCGCCAGCAGAACAGGACTAGCGGGGGGTAATGAGCAGTTCTTC	CASRTGLAGGNEQFF
TRBV20-1	.	TRBJ2-1	few	14	TGCAGTGCTAGAGATGAGGGTTTTCGCTATGAGCAGTTCTTC	CSARDEGFRYEQFF
TRBV19	.	TRBJ2-2	many	13	TGTGCCAGTACCTCAAGCGGTCGCGGGGAGCTGTTTTTT	CASTSSGRGELFF
TRBV28	TRBD1	TRBJ1-1	.	14	TGTGCCAGCAGTTTCCCAGGGGGGAACACTGAAGCTTTCTTT	CASSFPGGNTEAFF
TRBV9	.	TRBJ1-6	few	12	TGTGCCAGCAGCGTAACTGGGATACCCCTCCACTTT	CASSVTGIPLHF
TRBV7-2	TRBD2	TRBJ2-1	many	15	TGTGCCAGCAGCTTTAGCGGGACGTCCTACAATGAGCAGTTCTTC	CASSFSGTSYNEQFF
TRBV29-1	TRBD1	TRBJ2-5	.	14	TGCAGCGTTTTGGGACAGCCCCTGCAAGAGACCCAGTACTTC	CSVLGQPLQETQYF
TRBV5-4	TRBD2	TRBJ2-1	many	15	TGTGCCAGCAGCCCGGGACTAGCGGAATACAATGAGCAGTTCTTC	CASSPGLAEYNEQFF
TRBV9	TRBD2	TRBJ2-5	.	16	TGTGCCAGCAGCGTAGGAGCTAGCGGGGGACAAGAGACCCAGTACTTC	CASSVGASGGQETQYF
TRBV3-1	TRBD2	TRBJ2-3	many	16	TGTGCCAGCAGCCCAGACATGACTAGCGGGAGGGCCGCGCAGTATTTT	CASSPDMTSGRAAQYF
TRBV9	.	TRBJ2-7	many	13	TGTGCCAGCAGCGTGACCGGGAACTACGAGCAGTACTTC	CASSVTGNYEQYF
TRBV6-5	.	TRBJ2-7	few	13	TGTGCCAGCAGCCGGTCAGGGTTTGGGGAGCAGTACTTC	CASSRSGFGEQYF
TRBV20-1	.	TRBJ2-2	many	17	TGCAGTGCTAGGGACGGACAGCGCCGCCGGAGGAGCGGGGAGCTGTTTTTT	CSARDGQRRRRSGELFF
TRBV7-9	TRBD2	TRBJ2-5	many	15	TGTGCCAGCAGCGGTAGCGGGAAAGGCCAAGAGACCCAGTACTTC	CASSGSGKGQETQYF
TRBV24-1	TRBD2	TRBJ2-5	many	14	TGTGCCACCGGTTTCGCGGGAGTGGTTGAGACCCAGTACTTC	CATGFAGVVETQYF
TRBV20-1	TRBD2	TRBJ2-3	many	15	TGCAGTGCTAGAGATGCGACTAGCGGGAGAGATACGCAGTATTTT	CSARDATSGRDTQYF
TRBV6-5	.	TRBJ2-5	few	14	TGTGCCAGCAGACGGACTACCGCCCAAGAGACCCAGTACTTC	CASRRTTAQETQYF
TRBV7-9	.	TRBJ1-2	few	14	TGTGCCAGCAGCTCACAGGGAGAGAACTATGGCTACACCTTC	CASSSQGENYGYTF
TRBV20-1	TRBD1	TRBJ2-7	many	13	TGCAGTGCCCCGACGCTGGGACAGGGCGAGCAGTACTTC	CSAPTLGQGEQYF
TRBV9	.	TRBJ2-7	many	14	TGTGCCAGCAGCGTAACTGAAGTTAGCTACGAGCAGTACTTC	CASSVTEVSYEQYF
TRBV20-1	.	TRBJ2-1	few	14	TGCAGTGCTCGGACCTTACTAGGGTACAATGAGCAGTTCTTC	CSARTLLGYNEQFF
TRBV28	TRBD1	TRBJ2-7	.	14	TGTGCCAGCAGGGAGGGACAGGGGGCCTACGAGCAGTACTTC	CASREGQGAYEQYF
TRBV10-1	.	TRBJ2-3	few	12	TGCGCCAGCAGTGAGGTTGGAGATACGCAGTATTTT	CASSEVGDTQYF
TRBV18	.	TRBJ1-3	many	14	TGTGCCAGCTCACCAGGGTCACGCACGGACACCATATATTTT	CASSPGSRTDTIYF
TRBV18	.	TRBJ2-3	many	15	TGTGCCAGCTCACCATTGAGCAGGGGCACAGATACGCAGTATTTT	CASSPLSRGTDTQYF
TRBV29-1	TRBD1	TRBJ2-4	many	14	TGCAGCGTCGTGGACAGGGGAGGAAAAAACATTCAGTACTTC	CSVVDRGGKNIQYF
TRBV6-6	TRBD1	TRBJ1-4	few	14	TGTGCCAGCAGTTACGACGTACCGGGACAGGATATGTTTTTT	CASSYDVPGQDMFF
TRBV9	.	TRBJ2-5	many	14	TGTGCCAGCAGCGTTCAGGGGTCCCAAGAGACCCAGTACTTC	CASSVQGSQETQYF
TRBV29-1	.	TRBJ1-4	.	12	TGCAGCGCAAAAGCTCAGAATGAAAAACTGTTTTTT	CSAKAQNEKLFF
TRBV5-6	TRBD1	TRBJ2-7	many	15	TGTGCCAGCAGCTTGGCCCGGGACAGGGGGCTGAAGCAGTACTTC	CASSLARDRGLKQYF
TRBV9	.	TRBJ1-4	.	15	TGTGCCAGCAGCCCCGGCCATTCAACTAATGAAAAACTGTTTTTT	CASSPGHSTNEKLFF
TRBV4-2	.	TRBJ1-1	.	16	TGTGCCAGCAGCCATCCAACAGTGAATATGAACACTGAAGCTTTCTTT	CASSHPTVNMNTEAFF
TRBV6-6	.	TRBJ2-7	few	14	TGTGCCAGCAGTCACGTGGCGGACTCCTACGAGCAGTACTTC	CASSHVADSYEQYF
TRBV7-9	.	TRBJ1-1	many	13	TGTGCCAGCAGCTTGGGCGAGGGCACTGAAGCTTTCTTT	CASSLGEGTEAFF
TRBV10-2	.	TRBJ2-7	many	12	TGCGCCACCCGGTCCCCTAACTACGAGCAGTACTTC	CATRSPNYEQYF
TRBV6-6	TRBD2	TRBJ2-1	.	12	TGTGCCAGCAGTCCCTCTAGCGGGAGTATGTTCTTC	CASSPSSGSMFF
TRBV4-1	.	TRBJ1-1	many	15	TGCGCCAGCAGCCAAGAATGGCCGGTGAACACTGAAGCTTTCTTT	CASSQEWPVNTEAFF
TRBV7-8	.	TRBJ1-6	few	14	TGTGCCAGCAGCTCCGGACAGACAAATTCACCCCTCCACTTT	CASSSGQTNSPLHF